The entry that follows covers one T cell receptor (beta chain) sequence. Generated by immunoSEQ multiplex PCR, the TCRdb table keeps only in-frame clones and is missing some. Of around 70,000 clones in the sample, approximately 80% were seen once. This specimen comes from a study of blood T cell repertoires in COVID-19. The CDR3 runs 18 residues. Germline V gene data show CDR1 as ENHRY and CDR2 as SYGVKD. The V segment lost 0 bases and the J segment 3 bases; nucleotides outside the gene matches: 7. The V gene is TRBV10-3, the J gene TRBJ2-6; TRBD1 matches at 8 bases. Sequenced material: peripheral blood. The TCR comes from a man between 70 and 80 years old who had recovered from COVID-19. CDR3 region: CAISESGQGAYGANVLTF. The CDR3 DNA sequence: TGTGCCATCAGTGAGTCGGGGCAGGGGGCCTATGGGGCCAACGTCCTGACTTTC.